Below are 27 T cell receptor beta chains sequenced from a single sample in a study of shared clonotypes between healthy human individuals. Measured with immunoSEQ multiplex PCR; TCRdb has only the in-frame clones, and not every one. In the table there are a few million clones, about 92% of which are singletons. Source material: naive CD4+ T cells from PBMCs. Subset meaning: CD45RA+ positively selected. Every receptor here comes from a man younger than 30 in good health. Some clones in this sample may be carry-over from other donors' samples.

CDR3 bases: TGTGCCAGCAGCCAAGAGGGGGGACATGGGGCCGAAAAACTGTTTTTT. Encoded protein: CASSQEGGHGAEKLFF. The rearrangement joins TRBV4-2 to TRBJ1-4; D is perhaps TRBD1 (6 bases). Germline CDR1 and CDR2: LGHNA and YNFKEQ. CDR3 length: 16 residues. Between the trimmed V and J ends, which lost 0 bases and 8 bases, there was a span of 16 bases.

This chain joins TRBV5-4 and TRBJ1-2; D is unresolved. CDR3 size: 14 residues. V was pared by 0 bases and J by 3 bases, with 9 bases between. Germline V gene sequence: CDR1 SGHNT, CDR2 YYREEE (reference sequence). DNA for the CDR3: TGTGCCAGCAGCTTGGCCGCGAACCACTATGGCTACACCTTC. This codes for CASSLAANHYGYTF.

The genes are TRBV4-1 and TRBJ2-1; D is unresolved. V was trimmed by 4 bases and J by 0 bases, leaving 16 bases between them. Germline V lookup: CDR1 MGHRA, CDR2 YSYEKL. The length of the CDR3 is 17 residues. CDR3 in DNA: TGCGCCAGCAGCCGACAAGCACTACTATCCTCCTACAATGAGCAGTTCTTC. Translated, it gives CASSRQALLSSYNEQFF.

The J gene is TRBJ2-3, the V gene TRBV6-6; 8 bases are shared with TRBD2. The CDR3 loop spans 16 amino acids. The germline CDR1 and CDR2 sequences are MNHNY and SVGAGI (reference sequence). Trimming took 0 bases from V and 7 from J; bases not matched to a gene: 9. In DNA, the CDR3 is TGTGCCAGCAGTTACTCGATAGCGGGATATAGCAATACGCAGTATTTT. It encodes CASSYSIAGYSNTQYF.

This sequence joins TRBV5-5 and TRBJ1-1; D remains unclear. V lost 4 bases, J lost 0 bases, and 10 bases lay in between. Germline CDR1 reads SGHKS; CDR2 reads YYEKEE (reference sequence). This CDR3 has 14 amino acids. CDR3 sequence reads: CASSGQVMNTEAFF. CDR3 sequence (DNA): TGTGCCAGCAGCGGTCAAGTCATGAACACTGAAGCTTTCTTT.

This chain joins TRBV7-9 and TRBJ1-1; 10 nucleotides align to TRBD1. Trimming removed 4 bases from V and 1 base from J; junction bases left unmatched: 6. The CDR3 length is 16 residues. CDR1 is SEHNR and CDR2 is FQNEAQ in the germline V gene (reference sequence). CDR3 nucleotide sequence: TGTGCCAGCAGCTCCAGACAGGGGGCAGGGAACACTGAAGCTTTCTTT. Amino acids: CASSSRQGAGNTEAFF.

With respect to this clone: In the same sample, other DNA sequences code for this CDR3. The rearrangement uses TRBV30 and TRBJ2-3; the D gene is possibly TRBD2 (6 bases). The germline gives CDR1 GTSNPN, CDR2 SVGIG (reference sequence). CDR3 length: 13 residues. Trimming took 1 base from V and 3 from J, leaving 8 bases between them. CDR3 sequence reads: CAWSGLGTDTQYF. For the CDR3, the DNA is TGTGCCTGGAGTGGACTAGGGACAGATACGCAGTATTTT. The full variable domain, in which reference TRBV30 and TRBJ2-3 provide the parts outside the CDR3, is SQTIHQWPATLVQPVGSPLSLECTVEGTSNPNLYWYRQAAGRGLQLLFYSVGIGQISSEVPQNLSASRPQDRQFILSSKKLLLSDSGFYLCAWSGLGTDTQYFGPGTRLTVL.

The J gene is TRBJ2-4, the V gene TRBV19; TRBD2 matches at 10 bases. CDR3 size: 16 residues. Germline V CDR1 and CDR2: LNHDA, SQIVND (reference sequence). Unmatched junction bases numbered 11, after V lost 5 bases and J lost 7 bases. Here the CDR3 reads CASSAQPAGGRNIQYF. In DNA, the CDR3 is TGTGCCAGTAGTGCGCAACCAGCGGGGGGGAGGAACATTCAGTACTTC.

V usage is TRBV27 and J usage is TRBJ1-2; tentatively, D is TRBD1 (6 bases). Trimming took 7 bases from V and 4 from J, leaving 28 bases between them. Germline CDR1 is MNHEY and CDR2 is SMNVEV (reference sequence). The CDR3 covers 18 residues. The CDR3 loop is CASTHIPRGTRTTYGYTF. In DNA, the CDR3 is TGTGCCAGCACCCACATCCCGAGGGGGACGCGGACAACCTATGGCTACACCTTC.

Comment on this clone: One end of the junction fails to match germline, which may point to a read error. The V and J genes are TRBV2 and TRBJ2-3, with D unresolved. The CDR3 runs to 15 residues. Germline CDR1 and CDR2: SNHLY and FYNNEI. The CDR3 nucleotides read TGTGCCAGCAGTGTGCACCTCCTAAACCCCGAGAGGATGGATTTT. Protein product: CASSVHLLNPERMDF.

The rearrangement uses TRBV5-6 and TRBJ2-7; a weak D match, TRBD1 (6 bases). With 4 bases removed from V and 5 bases from J, the gap between germline ends came to 19 bases. CDR1 is SGHDT and CDR2 is YYEEEE in the germline V gene. CDR3 length: 15 amino acids. The CDR3, as DNA: TGTGCCAGCAGCATAAGGACAGCCAGGGCCCACGAGCAGTACTTC. Amino acid sequence: CASSIRTARAHEQYF.

V is TRBV7-3 and J is TRBJ1-1; tentatively, D is TRBD1 (5 bases). The CDR3 loop spans 16 amino acids. Germline V gene sequence: CDR1 SGHTA, CDR2 FQGTGA. V lost 1 base to trimming and J lost 1 base, with 13 bases between them. The CDR3 reads CASSLSAVRANTEAFF. The DNA of the CDR3 is TGTGCCAGCAGCTTAAGTGCGGTCAGGGCGAACACTGAAGCTTTCTTT.

Written as DNA, the CDR3 is TGCGCCAGCAGCTTTTCCGGGCCCCCTGGAAACACCATATATTTT. This translates into CASSFSGPPGNTIYF. This chain connects TRBV5-1 to TRBJ1-3; the D is unclear. V lost 2 bases to trimming and J lost 2 bases, with 11 bases between them. Germline loops: CDR1 SGHRS, CDR2 YFSETQ. This CDR3 spans 15 amino acids.

The rearrangement links TRBV25-1 to TRBJ2-7, with 11 nucleotides matching TRBD2. J gave up 0 bases and V 5 bases, and 3 bases lay outside the gene matches. CDR1 MGHDK and CDR2 SYGVNS come from the germline V gene. The CDR3 totals 15 residues. CDR3 sequence (DNA): TGTGCCAGCAGTCTAGCGGGGGGCGTCTCCTACGAGCAGTACTTC. Amino acids: CASSLAGGVSYEQYF.

The rearrangement uses TRBV9 and TRBJ2-3; D is perhaps TRBD1 or TRBD2 (5 bases each). Germline CDR1 reads SGDLS; CDR2 reads YYNGEE. V gave up 4 bases and J gave up 0 bases, with 15 bases separating them. The CDR3 is made up of 16 amino acids. The CDR3 region is CASSSGTYPSTDTQYF. Here the CDR3 DNA reads TGTGCCAGCAGCTCCGGGACGTATCCCAGCACAGATACGCAGTATTTT.

The V and J genes are TRBV6-5 and TRBJ2-1; weak D call: TRBD2 (6 bases). Germline CDR1 is MNHEY and CDR2 is SVGAGI. The CDR3 totals 11 residues. V was pared by 7 bases and J by 9 bases, with 10 bases between. The CDR3 is CASIRRGEQFF. The CDR3, as DNA: TGTGCCAGCATAAGGAGGGGTGAGCAGTTCTTC.

The chain is built from TRBV28 and TRBJ1-1; the D is unclear. The CDR3 loop spans 13 amino acids. The germline V gene has CDR1 MDHEN and CDR2 SYDVKM. V lost 6 bases and J 4 bases, leaving 12 bases between the germline ends. The CDR3: CASSLNPVTEAFF. The CDR3 DNA reads TGTGCCAGCAGCTTGAACCCGGTCACTGAAGCTTTCTTT.

This clone was seen a handful of times. The rearrangement joins TRBV5-1 to TRBJ1-1; no clear D gene. Germline CDR1 SGHRS, CDR2 YFSETQ. V was cut by 0 bases and J by 7 bases, with 7 bases left in between. CDR3 size: 12 residues. The CDR3 here is CASSLETSEAFF. The CDR3 DNA is TGCGCCAGCAGCTTGGAGACCAGTGAAGCTTTCTTT.

The chain employs TRBV5-4 and TRBJ2-7, with 9 positions matching TRBD2. Per the germline V gene, CDR1 is SGHNT and CDR2 is YYREEE (reference sequence). V lost 4 bases and J lost 4; bases outside the gene matches: 6. This CDR3 region has 14 residues. This CDR3 reads CASSGGLASYEQYF. For the CDR3, the DNA is TGTGCCAGCAGCGGCGGACTAGCGAGTTACGAGCAGTACTTC.

J is TRBJ2-7 and V is TRBV5-4, with D tentatively TRBD1 (7 bases). Trimming shortened V by 4 bases and J by 8 bases, and 19 bases separated the two germline ends. Germline V CDR1 and CDR2: SGHNT, YYREEE (reference sequence). This CDR3 has 14 amino acids. CDR3 bases: TGTGCCAGCAGCCTCCAGATTTCAGGGGGGAAGCAGTACTTC. It is translated as CASSLQISGGKQYF.

The chain employs TRBV7-8 and TRBJ2-7; D remains unclear. This CDR3 is 18 amino acids long. Germline CDR1 is SGHVS and CDR2 is FQNEAQ. Trimming took 5 bases from V and 1 from J, leaving 24 bases between them. The CDR3 region has the DNA TGTGCCAGCAGCCCCCGCTCGGGTCGGGCGCCCTTTTCCTACGAGCAGTACTTC. Amino acids: CASSPRSGRAPFSYEQYF.

Of note for this clone: This same CDR3 is encoded by further DNA sequences in the sample. This sequence joins TRBV5-1 and TRBJ2-3, with no clear D. The CDR3 covers 14 residues. V gave up 3 bases and J gave up 0 bases, with 8 bases separating them. Germline V CDR1 and CDR2: SGHRS, YFSETQ. The CDR3 coding sequence is TGCGCCAGCAGCTCCCGGACCAGCACAGATACGCAGTATTTT. Protein: CASSSRTSTDTQYF.

The genes are TRBV11-3 and TRBJ2-7, with 11 nucleotides matching TRBD1. V gave up 5 bases and J gave up 5 bases; unmatched junction bases: 5. Germline V gene data show CDR1 as SGHNT and CDR2 as YENEEA. The CDR3 extends over 14 amino acids. The CDR3 here is CASSPRDRGDEQYF. CDR3 DNA sequence: TGTGCCAGCAGCCCCCGGGACAGGGGGGACGAGCAGTACTTC.

V usage is TRBV7-2 and J usage is TRBJ1-1, with a weak D call TRBD1 (5 bases). The CDR3 contains 15 residues. Trimming took 1 base from V and 5 from J, leaving 14 bases between them. Germline V CDR1 and CDR2: SGHTA, FQGNSA. The CDR3 loop reads CASSLGVPGRTEAFF. As DNA, the CDR3 is TGTGCCAGCAGCTTAGGGGTTCCAGGGCGGACTGAAGCTTTCTTT.

The gene calls are TRBV28 and TRBJ2-5; unclear D gene. The DNA end favors TRBJ2-7, so the J call may be wrong. The CDR3 length is 12 residues. Germline assignment: CDR1 MDHEN and CDR2 SYDVKM. The CDR3 loop reads CASSSPAHEQYF. CDR3 nucleotide sequence: TGTGCCAGCAGTTCCCCGGCTCACGAGCAGTACTTC.

The gene calls are TRBV7-3 and TRBJ2-3, with no clear D. The germline V gene encodes CDR1 SGHTA and CDR2 FQGTGA. Trimming took 2 bases from V and 6 from J, leaving 12 bases between them. The CDR3 consists of 14 residues. The DNA for the CDR3 is TGTGCCAGCAGCTTAGGAAGCCTTACGGATACGCAGTATTTT. This codes for CASSLGSLTDTQYF.

Concerning this clone itself: The identical CDR3 is also encoded by other nucleotide sequences in the sample. The chain employs TRBV9 and TRBJ1-1; D might be TRBD1 (6 bases). Germline CDR1 and CDR2: SGDLS and YYNGEE. V lost 0 bases, J lost 4 bases, and 13 bases lay in between. The CDR3 runs 15 residues. The CDR3 is CASSVGGGGGTEAFF. CDR3 DNA: TGTGCCAGCAGCGTAGGAGGGGGGGGTGGCACTGAAGCTTTCTTT. The full variable domain, its missing parts supplied by reference TRBV9 and TRBJ1-1, is DSGVTQTPKHLITATGQRVTLRCSPRSGDLSVYWYQQSLDQGLQFLIQYYNGEERAKGNILERFSAQQFPDLHSELNLSSLELGDSALYFCASSVGGGGGTEAFFGQGTRLTVV.